This T cell receptor (beta chain) came from a study of cytomegalovirus exposure and HLA in healthy donors. The method was immunoSEQ multiplex PCR; TCRdb's version includes in-frame clones alone and lacks a portion of them. The sample lists about 120,000 clones, 88% occurring once. The V and J ends lost 6 bases and 7 bases, in that order; junction bases with no gene match: 8. The germline V gene has CDR1 SGHNT and CDR2 YENEEA. The CDR3 covers 14 residues. Sequencing input: PBMCs. The J gene is TRBJ2-7, the V gene TRBV11-3; 11 bases agree with TRBD2. This sequence was found in a woman under 30 in good health and CMV-seropositive. DNA of the CDR3: TGTGCCAGCAGGATAGCGGGAGGGCTAGGGGAGCAGTACTTC. Translating gives CASRIAGGLGEQYF.